The present entry profiles one T cell receptor (beta chain) with its context. Its specificity is unknown. This record belongs to a study of beta chain features in type 1 diabetes. As every portion of the isolated RNA was reverse transcribed, the sequencing read expressed TCRB transcripts. The table came from immunoSEQ multiplex PCR; TCRdb's copy has only in-frame clones and leaves some out. The sample lists a few hundred thousand clones; 27% were seen once. Findings and limits, study-wide: Whether TCRB rearrangement is influenced by HLA type went unresolved here.

Trimming shortened V by 2 bases and J by 2 bases, and 12 bases separated the two germline ends. CDR3 length: 15 amino acids. CDR1 is SGHDN, CDR2 FVKESK, per germline. The rearrangement joins TRBV14 to TRBJ2-5; a weak D match, TRBD2 (6 bases). Sequencing input: central memory CD4+ T cells from blood. This receptor was identified in a young man in good health. CDR3 DNA sequence: TGTGCCAGCAGCCAACTCGGACTACCACAAGAGACCCAGTACTTC. It translates to CASSQLGLPQETQYF.